These 21 T cell receptor beta chains share one sample of origin, sequenced in a study of T cells in Graves' hyperthyroidism and ophthalmopathy. Authors of the study amplified TCR beta CDR3 regions from RNA transcripts. With the HTBI primer set, the TCR CDR3 went through a first round of RT-PCR. TCRdb ran MiXCR on the multiplex PCR reads and lists one entry per CDR3 protein. The table includes 730,000 or so distinct CDR3 sequences, roughly a sixth detected once. Input material: blood. The receptors originated from a woman aged 50 to 65 with Graves' hyperthyroidism that later progressed to Graves' ophthalmopathy.

The chain links TRBV19 to TRBJ2-1, with 9 bases fitting TRBD2. The germline V gene has CDR1 LNHDA and CDR2 SQIVND (reference sequence). This CDR3 spans 15 amino acids. With V trimmed by 6 bases and J by 4 bases, 7 bases remained unmatched. The CDR3 loop reads CASRKRGARYNEQFF. DNA for the CDR3: TGTGCCAGTAGGAAGCGGGGGGCTCGTTACAATGAGCAGTTCTTC. The entire variable domain, with the rest obtained from reference TRBV19 and TRBJ2-1, is as follows: DGGITQSPKYLFRKEGQNVTLSCEQNLNHDAMYWYRQDPGQGLRLIYYSQIVNDFQKGDIAEGYSVSREKKESFPLTVTSAQKNPTAFYLCASRKRGARYNEQFFGPGTRLTVL.

This clonotype came up a few times. This sequence joins TRBV24-1 and TRBJ1-1; D is unresolved. The CDR3 loop spans 12 amino acids. V dropped 0 bases and J dropped 11 bases, with 9 bases sitting between them. Germline loops: CDR1 KGHDR, CDR2 SFDVKD. CDR3 coding DNA: TGTGCCACCAGTGATTTGATTGGGAAGGCTTTCTTT. Amino acid sequence: CATSDLIGKAFF.

This clonotype has just a few counts. The rearrangement links TRBV7-6 to TRBJ2-5; D ambiguous. The CDR3 covers 15 residues. Looked up from germline, CDR1 is SGHVS and CDR2 is FNYEAQ. Trimming took off 4 bases at V and 0 bases at J, with 12 bases between the two ends. CDR3 protein: CASSSMLEYQETQYF. Here the CDR3 DNA reads TGTGCCAGCAGCTCAATGCTGGAGTACCAAGAGACCCAGTACTTC.

V gene TRBV6-1 combines with J gene TRBJ2-5; 11 bases fit TRBD2. Germline CDR1 reads MNHNS; CDR2 reads SASEGT. With 7 bases clipped from V and 4 bases from J, the junction kept 2 bases outside the gene matches. The CDR3 sequence is 13 residues long. The CDR3 region is CASKTSGVETQYF. The CDR3 coding sequence is TGTGCCAGCAAGACTAGCGGGGTAGAGACCCAGTACTTC.

This clonotype has a handful of counts. This chain connects TRBV19 to TRBJ1-1, with D tentatively TRBD1 (5 bases). Trimming cost V 8 bases and J 6 bases, with 10 bases left between them. There are 11 residues in the CDR3. CDR1 is LNHDA, CDR2 SQIVND, per germline (reference sequence). The DNA of the CDR3 is TGTGCCAGTTTGGGAGGGGCTGAAGCTTTCTTT. Protein product: CASLGGAEAFF.

This clonotype was counted many times. The chain employs TRBV3-1 and TRBJ2-3, with D unclear. Between the trimmed V and J ends, which lost 0 bases and 5 bases, there was a span of 6 bases. CDR3 length: 13 amino acids. CDR1 and CDR2 (germline): LGHDT, YNNKEL (reference sequence). The DNA for the CDR3 is TGTGCCAGCAGCCAAGATCTAAGAGATACGCAGTATTTT. It specifies CASSQDLRDTQYF.

This clonotype has only a few counts. The V call is TRBV2, the J call TRBJ2-5; perhaps D is TRBD1 or TRBD2 (5 bases each). Trimming stripped 8 bases from V and 5 bases from J, with 18 bases between. The CDR3 has 14 residues. CDR1 and CDR2 from the germline V gene are SNHLY and FYNNEI. Here the CDR3 reads CASPPAGTLETQYF. The CDR3 DNA reads as TGTGCCAGCCCGCCAGCAGGGACGTTGGAGACCCAGTACTTC.

This clonotype appeared a single time. This CDR3 is CASSSGQLSSGNTIYF. The CDR3 DNA reads as TGTGCCAGCAGCTCGGGACAGCTCAGCTCTGGAAACACCATATATTTT. The chain links TRBV6-2 or TRBV6-3 to TRBJ1-3; 7 bases match TRBD1. In germline, CDR1 is MNHEY, CDR2 SVGEGT. Trimming cost V 6 bases and J 0 bases; bases outside gene matches: 8. CDR3 size: 16 residues.

This clonotype has more than one count but fewer than ten. V usage is TRBV29-1 and J usage is TRBJ2-7; 7 bases agree with TRBD2. Germline V gene sequence: CDR1 SQVTM, CDR2 ANQGSEA. The CDR3 runs 13 residues. The junction had 8 bases not matched to a gene; V was cut back by 7 bases and J by 2 bases. The CDR3 coding sequence is TGCAGCGCTACGGGACTAACGACCTACGAGCAGTACTTC. It is translated as CSATGLTTYEQYF.

J is TRBJ2-2 and V is TRBV6-2 or TRBV6-3; no firm D call. Germline V gives CDR1 MNHEY, CDR2 SVGEGT. The CDR3 loop spans 14 amino acids. The V gene lost 0 bases and the J gene lost 3 bases, with 5 bases spanning the gap. CDR3 DNA sequence: TGTGCCAGCAGTTACTCTTGTCACACCGGGGAGCTGTTTTTT. Encoded protein: CASSYSCHTGELFF.

At least ten counts were recorded for this clonotype. V and J are TRBV7-3 and TRBJ2-1; D gene unclear. CDR1 and CDR2 (germline): SGHTA, FQGTGA. The V end lost 1 base, the J end lost 4 bases, and 8 bases lay between the germline ends. The CDR3 spans 14 residues. The CDR3 sequence is CASSLNSGYNEQFF. Written as DNA, the CDR3 is TGTGCCAGCAGCTTAAATTCCGGGTACAATGAGCAGTTCTTC.

This clonotype has at least ten counts. In nucleotides, the CDR3 is TGTGCCAGCAGCCCGTCTGGCAGATGGGCTGAAGCTTTCTTT. Translating gives CASSPSGRWAEAFF. The J gene is TRBJ1-1, the V gene TRBV9; D unresolved. CDR3 size: 14 residues. The V gene's germline CDR1 is SGDLS and CDR2 YYNGEE. V was trimmed by 4 bases and J by 6 bases, leaving 16 bases between them.

There are a few counts of this clonotype. V gene TRBV20-1 combines with J gene TRBJ1-2, with 10 bases that match TRBD1. The CDR3 spans 15 residues. Germline loops: CDR1 DFQATT, CDR2 SNEGSKA (reference sequence). The V and J ends lost 2 bases and 7 bases, in that order; junction bases with no gene match: 10. CDR3 coding DNA: TGCAGTGCTAGACCCCTGACAGGGGGCAGGGGTGGCTACACCTTC. Protein product: CSARPLTGGRGGYTF.

In its sample, this clonotype was seen many times. The chain combines TRBV12-3 or TRBV12-4 with TRBJ1-5, with a weak D call TRBD1 (6 bases). This CDR3 region has 15 residues. V was shortened by 6 bases and J by 7 bases, with 19 bases between the two germline ends. The CDR3 sequence is CASSRGRGGGQPQHF. CDR3 nucleotides: TGTGCCAGCAGCCGTGGTCGGGGGGGCGGACAGCCCCAGCATTTT.

This clonotype was observed many times. Written as DNA, the CDR3 is TGTGCCAGCAAATCCGAGACAGGGGGTGGCGGGGAGCTGTTTTTT. Amino acids: CASKSETGGGGELFF. The V call is TRBV2, the J call TRBJ2-2, with 9 positions matching TRBD1. Looked up from germline, CDR1 is SNHLY and CDR2 is FYNNEI. The CDR3 length is 15 residues. With V trimmed by 7 bases and J by 7 bases, 10 bases remained unmatched. Using reference TRBV2 and TRBJ2-2 for the parts outside the CDR3, the full variable domain is EPEVTQTPSHQVTQMGQEVILRCVPISNHLYFYWYRQILGQKVEFLVSFYNNEISEKSEIFDDQFSVERPDGSNFTLKIRSTKLEDSAMYFCASKSETGGGGELFFGEGSRLTVL.

This clonotype showed up just a few times. This rearrangement joins TRBV4-1 to TRBJ1-2; D is undetermined. CDR1 and CDR2 from the germline V gene are MGHRA and YSYEKL. Trimming removed 0 bases at V and 6 bases at J, with 11 bases between. The CDR3 spans 14 residues. CDR3 DNA: TGCGCCAGCAGCCAAGAATCGCCCGAGGATGGCTACACCTTC. It specifies CASSQESPEDGYTF.

This clonotype was detected only a few times. The chain joins TRBV6-4 to TRBJ2-1; D perhaps matches TRBD1 (6 bases). CDR1 and CDR2 (germline): MRHNA, SNTAGT. This CDR3 comprises 15 residues. Deletions cut 1 base from V and 5 bases from J, with 12 bases between. For the CDR3, the DNA is TGTGCCAGCAGTGACTTGCCAGGGGCAAACAATGAGCAGTTCTTC. Amino acids: CASSDLPGANNEQFF.

J is TRBJ1-4 and V is TRBV7-2; no clear D. There are 13 residues in the CDR3. Germline V gene lookup returns CDR1 SGHTA and CDR2 FQGNSA. Between the trimmed V and J ends, which lost 4 bases and 8 bases, there was a span of 11 bases. DNA of the CDR3: TGTGCCAGCAGCTCTAGAAATCGCGAAAAACTGTTTTTT. Its translation: CASSSRNREKLFF.

The rearrangement links TRBV6-1 to TRBJ1-1; D may be TRBD1 (5 bases). CDR3 length: 14 amino acids. Trimming took off 5 bases at V and 5 bases at J, with 15 bases between the two ends. The germline V gene encodes CDR1 MNHNS and CDR2 SASEGT. This chain's CDR3 is CASSSHGAVTEAFF. DNA of the CDR3: TGTGCCAGCAGTTCCCACGGGGCCGTGACTGAAGCTTTCTTT.

This chain joins TRBV9 and TRBJ1-5; D perhaps matches TRBD1 (6 bases). The V end lost 4 bases, the J end lost 5 bases, and 16 bases lay between the germline ends. The CDR3 is 15 amino acids. Germline CDR1 is SGDLS and CDR2 is YYNGEE. CDR3 amino acids: CASSHSGGRDQPQHF. In DNA form, the CDR3 reads TGTGCCAGCAGCCATTCGGGGGGCCGCGATCAGCCCCAGCATTTT.

This clonotype appeared a few times. At one end the junction does not follow the germline gene, possibly because of a read error. This chain's CDR3 is CSATSGTSTDTQYF. The CDR3 DNA is TGCAGTGCTACGTCCGGGACTAGCACGGATACGCAGTATTTT. The rearrangement links TRBV20-1 to TRBJ2-3, with 9 bases fitting TRBD2. Germline values: CDR1 DFQATT, CDR2 SNEGSKA (reference sequence). The CDR3 runs to 14 residues.